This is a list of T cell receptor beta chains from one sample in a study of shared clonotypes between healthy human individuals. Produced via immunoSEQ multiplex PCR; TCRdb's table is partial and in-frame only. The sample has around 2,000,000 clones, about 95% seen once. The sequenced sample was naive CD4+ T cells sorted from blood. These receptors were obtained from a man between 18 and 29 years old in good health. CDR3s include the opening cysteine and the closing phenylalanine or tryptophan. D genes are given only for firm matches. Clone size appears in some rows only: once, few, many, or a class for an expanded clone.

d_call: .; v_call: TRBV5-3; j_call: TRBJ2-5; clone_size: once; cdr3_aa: CARSLDRALETQYF; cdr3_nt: TGTGCCAGAAGCTTGGACCGAGCGCTCGAGACCCAGTACTTC
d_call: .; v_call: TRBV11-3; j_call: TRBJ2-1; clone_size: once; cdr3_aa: CASSYDDGYNEQFF; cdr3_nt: TGTGCCAGCAGCTATGACGACGGCTACAATGAGCAGTTCTTC
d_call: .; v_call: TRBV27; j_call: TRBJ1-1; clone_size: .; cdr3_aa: CASRGGRGTEAFF; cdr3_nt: TGTGCCAGCCGGGGGGGGCGAGGGACTGAAGCTTTCTTT
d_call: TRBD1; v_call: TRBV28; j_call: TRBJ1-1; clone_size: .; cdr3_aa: CASSRPGTGRGTEAFF; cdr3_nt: TGTGCCAGCAGTCGTCCCGGGACAGGGAGAGGCACTGAAGCTTTCTTT
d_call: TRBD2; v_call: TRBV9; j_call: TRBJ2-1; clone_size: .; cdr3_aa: CASSVSGGNPLEQFF; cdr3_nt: TGTGCCAGCAGCGTAAGCGGGGGGAACCCCCTTGAGCAGTTCTTC
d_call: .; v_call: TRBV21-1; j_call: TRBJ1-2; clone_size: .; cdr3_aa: CASNRNRDPYYGYTF; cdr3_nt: TGTGCCAGCAATCGAAACAGGGATCCCTACTATGGCTACACCTTC
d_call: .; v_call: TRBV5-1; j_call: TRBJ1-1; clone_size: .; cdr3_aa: CASGDGTNTEAFF; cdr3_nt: TGCGCCAGCGGAGACGGGACGAACACTGAAGCTTTCTTT
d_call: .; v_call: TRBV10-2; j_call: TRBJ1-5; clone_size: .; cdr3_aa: CASSEPNQPQHF; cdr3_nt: TGCGCCAGCAGTGAGCCAAATCAGCCCCAGCATTTT
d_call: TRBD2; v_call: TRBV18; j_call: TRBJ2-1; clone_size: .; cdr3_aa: CASSPLAGGNEQFF; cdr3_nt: TGTGCCAGCTCACCACTGGCGGGGGGGAATGAGCAGTTCTTC
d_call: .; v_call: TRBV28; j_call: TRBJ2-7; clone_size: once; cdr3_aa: CASGPITLPRGQYF; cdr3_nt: TGTGCCAGCGGCCCCATAACCCTACCTCGGGGGCAGTACTTC
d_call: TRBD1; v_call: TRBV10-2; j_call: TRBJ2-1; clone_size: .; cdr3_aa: CASRGDSLGTYNEQFF; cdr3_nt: TGCGCCAGCAGAGGGGACAGCCTTGGCACCTACAATGAGCAGTTCTTC
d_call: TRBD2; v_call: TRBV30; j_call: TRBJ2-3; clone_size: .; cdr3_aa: CAWSVMSGGSTDTQYF; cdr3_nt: TGTGCCTGGAGTGTCATGTCGGGGGGAAGCACAGATACGCAGTATTTT
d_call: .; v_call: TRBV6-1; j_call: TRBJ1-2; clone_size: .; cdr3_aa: CASSDPGTPNYGYTF; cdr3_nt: TGTGCCAGCAGTGACCCCGGGACACCGAACTATGGCTACACCTTC
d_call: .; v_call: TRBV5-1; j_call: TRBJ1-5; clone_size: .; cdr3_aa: CASSLESRASNQPQHF; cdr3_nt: TGCGCCAGCAGCTTGGAGTCCAGGGCCAGTAATCAGCCCCAGCATTTT
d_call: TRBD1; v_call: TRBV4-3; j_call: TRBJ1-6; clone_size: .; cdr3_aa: CASSQGDRANSPLHF; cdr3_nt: TGCGCCAGCAGCCAGGGTGACAGGGCGAATTCACCCCTCCACTTT
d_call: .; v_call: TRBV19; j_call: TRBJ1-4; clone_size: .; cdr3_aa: CASARTQAEKLFF; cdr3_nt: TGTGCCAGTGCACGTACTCAGGCTGAAAAACTGTTTTTT
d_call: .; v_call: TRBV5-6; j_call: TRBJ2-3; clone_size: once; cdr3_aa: CASSLVRDMTDTQYF; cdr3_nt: TGTGCCAGCAGCTTGGTCAGGGATATGACAGATACGCAGTATTTT
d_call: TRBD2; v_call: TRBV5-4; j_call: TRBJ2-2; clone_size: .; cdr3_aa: CASSLGLAGATGELFF; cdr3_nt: TGTGCCAGCAGCTTGGGACTAGCGGGAGCCACCGGGGAGCTGTTTTTT
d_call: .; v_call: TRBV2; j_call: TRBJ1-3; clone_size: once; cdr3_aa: CASSEIPKPRNTIYF; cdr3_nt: TGTGCCAGCAGTGAAATTCCCAAGCCCCGAAACACCATATATTTT
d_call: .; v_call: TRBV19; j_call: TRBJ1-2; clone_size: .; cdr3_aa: CASSRRENYGYTF; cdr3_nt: TGTGCCAGTAGCCGGAGGGAAAACTATGGCTACACCTTC
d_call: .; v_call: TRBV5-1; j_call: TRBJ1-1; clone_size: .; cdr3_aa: CASTFRPQNTEAFF; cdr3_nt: TGCGCCAGCACCTTTCGCCCGCAAAACACTGAAGCTTTCTTT
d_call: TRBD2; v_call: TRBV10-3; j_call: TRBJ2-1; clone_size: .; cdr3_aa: CAISDATSGNVNEQFF; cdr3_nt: TGTGCCATCAGTGACGCGACTAGCGGGAACGTCAATGAGCAGTTCTTC
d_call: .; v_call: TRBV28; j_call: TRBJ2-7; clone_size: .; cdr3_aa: CASRAEDFSYEQYF; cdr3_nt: TGTGCCAGCAGGGCCGAGGACTTTTCCTACGAGCAGTACTTC
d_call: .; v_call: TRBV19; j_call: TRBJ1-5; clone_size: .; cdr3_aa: CASTKRARQAQPQHF; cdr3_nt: TGTGCCAGTACCAAGCGGGCCAGACAAGCACAGCCCCAGCATTTT
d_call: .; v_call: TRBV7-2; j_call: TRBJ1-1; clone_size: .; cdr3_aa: CASSLEQPPNTEAFF; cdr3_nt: TGTGCCAGCAGCTTAGAGCAGCCGCCGAACACTGAAGCTTTCTTT
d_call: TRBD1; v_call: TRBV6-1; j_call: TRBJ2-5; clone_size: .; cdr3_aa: CASSTGQGFQETQYF; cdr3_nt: TGTGCCAGCAGCACGGGACAGGGGTTCCAAGAGACCCAGTACTTC
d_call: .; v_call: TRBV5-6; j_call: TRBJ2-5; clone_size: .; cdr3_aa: CASTGTLYQETQYF; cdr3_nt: TGTGCCAGCACCGGGACCCTGTACCAAGAGACCCAGTACTTC
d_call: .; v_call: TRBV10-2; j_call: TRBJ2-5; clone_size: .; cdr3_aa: CASSESGWGRQETQYF; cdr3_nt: TGCGCCAGCAGTGAGTCGGGCTGGGGAAGACAAGAGACCCAGTACTTC
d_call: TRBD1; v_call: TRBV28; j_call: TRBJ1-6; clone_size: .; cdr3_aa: CATTGAYNSPLHF; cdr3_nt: TGTGCCACCACAGGGGCCTATAATTCACCCCTCCACTTT
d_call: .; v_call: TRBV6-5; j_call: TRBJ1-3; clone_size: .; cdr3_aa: CASRTGRNTIYF; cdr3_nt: TGTGCCAGCAGGACGGGGAGAAACACCATATATTTT
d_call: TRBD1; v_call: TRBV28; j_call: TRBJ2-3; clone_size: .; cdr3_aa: CASRPKPNRGRDTQYF; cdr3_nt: TGTGCCAGCAGACCTAAACCTAACAGGGGGCGAGATACGCAGTATTTT
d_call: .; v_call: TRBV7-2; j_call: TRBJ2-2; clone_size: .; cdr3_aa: CASSLAGPSELFF; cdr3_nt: TGTGCCAGCAGCTTAGCGGGACCTTCGGAGCTGTTTTTT
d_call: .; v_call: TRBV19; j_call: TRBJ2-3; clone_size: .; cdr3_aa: CASSKTGKSTDTQYF; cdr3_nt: TGTGCCAGTAGTAAGACGGGGAAGAGCACAGATACGCAGTATTTT
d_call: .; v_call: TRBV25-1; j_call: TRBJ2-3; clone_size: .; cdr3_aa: CASSPFGRDTQYF; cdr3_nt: TGTGCCAGCAGTCCGTTTGGGAGGGATACGCAGTATTTT
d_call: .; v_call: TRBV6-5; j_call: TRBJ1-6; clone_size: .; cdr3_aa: CASSYGQGGSPLHF; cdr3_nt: TGTGCCAGCAGTTACGGGCAGGGAGGTTCACCCCTCCACTTT
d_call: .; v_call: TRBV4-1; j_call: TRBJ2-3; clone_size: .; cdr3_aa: CASSQDRDSAPTDTQYF; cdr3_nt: TGCGCCAGCAGCCAAGATAGAGACTCAGCTCCTACAGATACGCAGTATTTT
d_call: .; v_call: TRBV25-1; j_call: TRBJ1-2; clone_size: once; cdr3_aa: CASSEGPGFQGYTF; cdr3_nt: TGTGCCAGCAGTGAAGGGCCGGGTTTTCAGGGCTACACCTTC
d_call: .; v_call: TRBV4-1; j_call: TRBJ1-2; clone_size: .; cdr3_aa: CASSQDPATVGYTF; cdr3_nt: TGCGCCAGCAGCCAAGATCCGGCGACAGTCGGCTACACCTTC
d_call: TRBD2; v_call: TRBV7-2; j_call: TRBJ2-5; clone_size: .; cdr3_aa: CASRLAGEETQYF; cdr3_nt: TGTGCCAGCAGACTAGCGGGAGAAGAGACCCAGTACTTC
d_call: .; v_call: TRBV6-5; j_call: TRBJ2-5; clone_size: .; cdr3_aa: CASRQQGEGTQYF; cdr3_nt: TGTGCCAGCAGGCAACAGGGAGAAGGGACCCAGTACTTC
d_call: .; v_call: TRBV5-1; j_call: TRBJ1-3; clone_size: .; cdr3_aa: CASSPNLLFSGNTIYF; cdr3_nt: TGCGCCAGCAGCCCTAACCTCCTCTTCTCTGGAAACACCATATATTTT
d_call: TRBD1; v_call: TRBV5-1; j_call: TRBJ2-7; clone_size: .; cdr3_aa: CASSRLGQGLPYEQYF; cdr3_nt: TGCGCCAGCAGCCGGCTAGGACAGGGCCTACCCTACGAGCAGTACTTC
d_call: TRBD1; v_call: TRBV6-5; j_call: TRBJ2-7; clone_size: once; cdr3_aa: CASRPPGQGSHEQYF; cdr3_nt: TGTGCCAGCAGGCCTCCGGGACAGGGTAGCCACGAGCAGTACTTC
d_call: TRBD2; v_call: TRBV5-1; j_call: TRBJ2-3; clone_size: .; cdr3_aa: CASSEGLAGYTDTQYF; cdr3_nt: TGCGCCAGCAGCGAGGGACTAGCGGGCTACACAGATACGCAGTATTTT
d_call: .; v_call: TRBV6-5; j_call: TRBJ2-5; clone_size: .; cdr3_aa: CASRPGPWETQYF; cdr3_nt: TGTGCCAGCAGGCCGGGACCATGGGAGACCCAGTACTTC
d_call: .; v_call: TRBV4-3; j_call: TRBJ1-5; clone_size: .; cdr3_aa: CASSQDSYSNQPQHF; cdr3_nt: TGCGCCAGCAGCCAAGACAGTTATAGCAATCAGCCCCAGCATTTT
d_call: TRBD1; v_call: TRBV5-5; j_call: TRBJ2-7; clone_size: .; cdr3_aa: CASSLEGQGAIYEQYF; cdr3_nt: TGTGCCAGCAGCTTGGAAGGACAGGGGGCCATCTACGAGCAGTACTTC
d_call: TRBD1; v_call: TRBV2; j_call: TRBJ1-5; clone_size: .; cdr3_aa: CASSEAPRTGGDLYSNQPQHF; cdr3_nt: TGTGCCAGCAGTGAGGCCCCACGCACAGGGGGAGACCTTTATAGCAATCAGCCCCAGCATTTT
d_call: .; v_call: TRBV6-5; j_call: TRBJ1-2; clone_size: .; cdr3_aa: CASRLDGNYGYTF; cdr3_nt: TGTGCCAGCAGACTGGACGGAAACTATGGCTACACCTTC
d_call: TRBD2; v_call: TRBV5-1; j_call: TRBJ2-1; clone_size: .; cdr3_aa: CASSSSTSGTYNEQFF; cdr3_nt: TGCGCCAGCAGCTCATCGACTAGCGGGACGTACAATGAGCAGTTCTTC
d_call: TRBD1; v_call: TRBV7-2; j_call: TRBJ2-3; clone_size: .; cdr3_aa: CASRPRDRVITQYF; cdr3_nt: TGTGCCAGCAGGCCCCGGGACAGGGTCATCACGCAGTATTTT